The rows below give T cell receptor beta chains drawn from one sample of a study of blood T cells in healthy people across ages. Each CDR3 protein gets one entry after TCRdb re-called the 5' RACE reads with MiXCR. The sample lists some 850,000 distinct CDR3 sequences; approximately 24% were seen once. The sample was also linked to a second study, of T cells of mothers and their children.

The specimen sequenced was blood. The source of these receptors is a boy younger than 18 in good health. Both conserved end residues are part of each CDR3. The order of the fields is clone size, V gene, D gene, J gene, CDR3 protein, CDR3 DNA. D genes are given only for firm matches. Clone size is shown for a subset of rows, as once, few, many or a class of expanded clone.

NA	TRBV6-1	NA	TRBJ2-7	CASSPLRTYERYF	TGTGCCAGCAGCCCCCTGAGGACCTACGAGCGGTACTTC
NA	TRBV18	NA	TRBJ1-4	CASSWDGPSGNEKLFF	TGTGCCAGCTCCTGGGACGGACCCTCGGGTAATGAAAAACTGTTTTTT
few	TRBV28	TRBD1	TRBJ1-2	CASSQNIDRGFYGYTF	TGTGCCAGCAGCCAAAACATTGACAGGGGTTTCTATGGCTACACCTTC
NA	TRBV12-3/TRBV12-4	NA	TRBJ2-4	CASSFGRMLAKNIQYF	TGTGCCAGCAGTTTCGGTAGAATGCTAGCCAAAAACATTCAGTACTTC
NA	TRBV12-3/TRBV12-4	NA	TRBJ2-2	CASSSDGRGPRTGELFF	TGTGCCAGCAGTTCGGATGGGCGGGGTCCGAGGACCGGGGAGCTGTTTTTT
few	TRBV12-3/TRBV12-4	NA	TRBJ2-5	CASTGDGREETQYF	TGTGCCAGCACCGGGGACGGAAGAGAAGAGACCCAGTACTTC
few	TRBV19	TRBD2	TRBJ2-2	CASLSGGGDPGELFF	TGTGCCAGCCTCTCCGGCGGGGGGGACCCCGGGGAGCTGTTTTTT
many	TRBV18	TRBD1	TRBJ2-5	CASSPDREETQYF	TGTGCCAGCTCACCCGACAGGGAGGAGACCCAGTACTTC
few	TRBV6-1	TRBD1	TRBJ1-6	CASYRGTGGTYNSPLHF	TGTGCCAGCTACCGCGGGACAGGGGGGACCTATAATTCACCCCTCCACTTT
NA	TRBV18	NA	TRBJ2-5	CASSPYDSGHTQETQYF	TGTGCCAGCTCACCTTACGACAGCGGGCACACACAAGAGACCCAGTACTTC
few	TRBV6-5	NA	TRBJ2-7	CASSYGDGGYEQYF	TGTGCCAGCAGTTACGGGGACGGAGGCTACGAGCAGTACTTC
NA	TRBV9	TRBD1	TRBJ1-2	CASSVTGRNGYTF	TGTGCCAGCAGCGTGACAGGGAGGAACGGCTACACCTTC
once	TRBV18	TRBD1	TRBJ1-2	CASSPPGTAYGYTF	TGTGCCAGCTCACCGCCCGGGACAGCCTATGGCTACACCTTC
NA	TRBV7-9	TRBD1	TRBJ2-3	CASSIPLLGGPDTQYF	TGTGCCAGCAGCATCCCCTTGCTAGGGGGCCCAGATACGCAGTATTTT
NA	TRBV9	TRBD1	TRBJ2-4	CASSDDLGGTGKNIQYF	TGTGCCAGCTCCGACGACTTAGGCGGGACAGGCAAAAACATTCAGTACTTC
NA	TRBV9	TRBD2	TRBJ2-7	CASSVGGLAGESYEQYF	TGTGCCAGCAGCGTAGGGGGTCTAGCGGGGGAATCCTACGAGCAGTACTTC
NA	TRBV14	NA	TRBJ2-1	CASSQGPGQNNEQFF	TGTGCCAGCAGCCAAGGCCCCGGACAGAACAATGAGCAGTTCTTC
NA	TRBV2	NA	TRBJ2-7	CASSEVGGGEQYF	TGTGCCAGCAGTGAGGTAGGAGGAGGAGAGCAGTACTTC
few	TRBV7-2	TRBD2	TRBJ2-3	CASSSQTSGGADTQYF	TGTGCCAGCAGCTCCCAGACTAGCGGGGGGGCAGATACGCAGTATTTT
few	TRBV5-1	TRBD2	TRBJ2-1	CASSLVRRGGRSYNEQFF	TGCGCCAGCAGCTTGGTGAGGCGGGGGGGCCGCTCCTACAATGAGCAGTTCTTC
few	TRBV10-3	NA	TRBJ2-5	CAISKGRDQETQYF	TGTGCCATCAGTAAGGGAAGAGATCAAGAGACCCAGTACTTC
NA	TRBV7-2	NA	TRBJ1-2	CASSWSSYGYTF	TGTGCCAGCAGCTGGTCGAGCTATGGCTACACCTTC
NA	TRBV29-1	NA	TRBJ1-4	CSVEDPSVPVFLEKLFF	TGCAGCGTTGAAGATCCCTCTGTCCCTGTGTTTTTGGAAAAACTGTTTTTT
NA	TRBV15	TRBD1	TRBJ2-7	CATSREKDRGYEQYF	TGTGCCACCAGCAGAGAAAAAGACAGGGGGTACGAGCAGTACTTC
few	TRBV6-6	NA	TRBJ1-5	CASSESNQPQHF	TGTGCCAGCAGCGAATCTAATCAGCCCCAGCATTTT
few	TRBV12-3/TRBV12-4	TRBD1	TRBJ1-2	CASTPTGGNYGYTF	TGTGCCAGCACCCCGACAGGGGGCAACTATGGCTACACCTTC
NA	TRBV5-1	TRBD1	TRBJ2-1	CASSLGDRASNEQFF	TGCGCCAGCAGCTTGGGCGACAGGGCTAGCAATGAGCAGTTCTTC
NA	TRBV9	TRBD2	TRBJ2-5	CASSVGLAEETQYF	TGTGCCAGCAGCGTAGGTCTAGCGGAAGAGACCCAGTACTTC
many	TRBV27	NA	TRBJ2-7	CASSLRKGYEQYF	TGTGCCAGCAGTTTAAGAAAGGGGTACGAGCAGTACTTC
NA	TRBV3-1	TRBD1	TRBJ2-7	CASSLHNRGTYEQYF	TGTGCCAGCAGCCTCCACAACAGGGGAACCTACGAGCAGTACTTC
NA	TRBV14	NA	TRBJ2-4	CASSSTVLYPPKNIQYF	TGTGCCAGCAGCTCGACGGTCCTATACCCCCCCAAAAACATTCAGTACTTC
NA	TRBV10-3	TRBD2	TRBJ2-7	CAITSPGLAGGTYEQYF	TGTGCCATCACATCTCCGGGACTAGCGGGGGGTACCTACGAGCAGTACTTC
few	TRBV10-2	TRBD1	TRBJ2-7	CASSYGTGGGEQYF	TGCGCCAGCAGTTACGGGACAGGGGGCGGCGAGCAGTACTTC
NA	TRBV3-1	NA	TRBJ1-2	CASSQEARRGYTF	TGTGCCAGCAGCCAAGAAGCCAGACGGGGCTACACCTTC
many	TRBV6-4	TRBD2	TRBJ2-1	CASSVSGGTLDEQFF	TGTGCCAGCAGTGTTAGCGGGGGGACTTTAGATGAGCAGTTCTTC
few	TRBV12-3/TRBV12-4	NA	TRBJ2-6	CASSPTTTGANVLTF	TGTGCCAGCAGTCCCACAACTACTGGGGCCAACGTCCTGACTTTC
NA	TRBV29-1	NA	TRBJ2-3	CSVTSAQALQDTQYF	TGCAGCGTGACCTCGGCCCAAGCCCTCCAAGATACGCAGTATTTT
NA	TRBV20-1	NA	TRBJ1-4	CSAGAGGEKLFF	TGCAGTGCTGGGGCCGGGGGTGAAAAACTGTTTTTT
NA	TRBV14	NA	TRBJ2-3	CASSQDPGHHQYF	TGTGCCAGCAGCCAAGACCCCGGGCACCATCAGTATTTT
NA	TRBV12-3/TRBV12-4	NA	TRBJ2-1	CASSPRNSDEQFF	TGTGCCAGCAGCCCCCGGAATAGCGATGAGCAGTTCTTC
few	TRBV9	NA	TRBJ2-6	CASSGEGSGSGANVLTF	TGTGCCAGCAGCGGTGAAGGGTCCGGGTCTGGGGCCAACGTCCTGACTTTC
few	TRBV5-1	TRBD1	TRBJ2-5	CASSFGQGAMETQYF	TGCGCCAGCAGCTTCGGACAGGGGGCGATGGAGACCCAGTACTTC
NA	TRBV11-2	TRBD2	TRBJ2-1	CASSSHRGGQTYNEQFF	TGTGCCAGCAGCTCCCATCGGGGGGGCCAAACCTACAATGAGCAGTTCTTC
few	TRBV7-9	TRBD1	TRBJ2-5	CASSLAGQGLGETQYF	TGTGCCAGCAGCTTAGCCGGACAGGGGCTTGGCGAGACCCAGTACTTC
NA	TRBV4-1	NA	TRBJ2-5	CASSQAGGGPQETQYF	TGCGCCAGCAGCCAAGCAGGCGGGGGCCCCCAGGAGACCCAGTACTTC
NA	TRBV29-1	TRBD2	TRBJ2-1	CSVEPLAGGRSYNEQFF	TGCAGCGTTGAACCACTAGCGGGGGGGCGGTCCTACAATGAGCAGTTCTTC
many	TRBV10-3	NA	TRBJ1-3	CAIRPGRSGNTIYF	TGTGCCATCAGGCCGGGTCGCTCTGGAAACACCATATATTTT
few	TRBV5-8	NA	TRBJ2-1	CASSLGTAAYNEQFF	TGTGCCAGCAGCCTTGGTACCGCGGCCTACAATGAGCAGTTCTTC
NA	TRBV7-9	TRBD2	TRBJ2-1	CASSLVASGIYNEQFF	TGTGCCAGCAGCTTAGTGGCTAGCGGTATTTACAATGAGCAGTTCTTC
NA	TRBV7-9	NA	TRBJ1-4	CASSLQGAEKLFF	TGTGCCAGCAGCTTACAGGGAGCGGAAAAACTGTTTTTT
many	TRBV21-1	NA	TRBJ2-7	CASAAYFGTNSFEQYF	TGTGCCAGCGCTGCCTATTTCGGGACTAATTCGTTCGAGCAGTACTTC
few	TRBV27	TRBD1	TRBJ1-2	CASSEGQLPNCGHTF	TGTGCCAGCAGTGAGGGACAGCTGCCAAACTGTGGCCACACCTTC
NA	TRBV12-3/TRBV12-4	NA	TRBJ2-7	CASSLAKDEQYF	TGTGCCAGCAGTTTGGCAAAGGACGAGCAGTACTTC